The 23 T cell receptor beta chains presented below share a single source sample, sequenced in a study of human T cells and chemical hapten exposure. Described time point: patch test 1, 2 weeks after DPC sensitization. Treatment specified: therapeutic diphenylcyclopropenone sensitization with weekly scalp DPC. TCRdb fed the RACE reads into MiXCR, producing one record per CDR3 protein. The sample holds about 120,000 distinct CDR3 sequences, over 10% seen once. This specimen consisted of whole blood, obtained in connection with sensitization to the hapten diphenylcyclopropenone (DPC). These receptors were collected from a woman aged 50 to 65 with alopecia areata. Some clones in this sample may be carry-over from other donors' samples.

This clonotype has just a few counts. The V gene is TRBV6-6, the J gene TRBJ2-7; D remains unclear. Germline CDR1 MNHNY, CDR2 SVGAGI (reference sequence). The CDR3 length is 14 residues. The ends were cut back, 6 bases at V and 2 bases at J, with 14 bases in the middle. The CDR3, as DNA: TGTGCCAGCAGCCCAAGGCAGAGAGCCTACGAGCAGTACTTC. Protein product: CASSPRQRAYEQYF.

This clonotype appeared many times. The chain recombines TRBV5-5 with TRBJ2-7; 8 bases line up with TRBD2. This CDR3 is built from 15 residues. The ends lost 2 bases at V and 4 bases at J; junction bases unmatched: 8. The V gene's germline CDR1 is SGHKS and CDR2 YYEKEE (reference sequence). The CDR3 nucleotides read TGTGCCAGCAGCTTCCTAGCGGGTGCCCCATACGAGCAGTACTTC. Its protein product is CASSFLAGAPYEQYF.

The sample holds many counts of this clonotype. The rearrangement links TRBV28 to TRBJ1-1; the D is unclear. CDR3 length: 13 residues. CDR1 is MDHEN, CDR2 SYDVKM, per germline. V was trimmed by 3 bases and J by 2 bases, leaving 7 bases between them. The CDR3 reads CASSFYGNTEAFF. The CDR3, as DNA: TGTGCCAGCAGTTTCTACGGAAACACTGAAGCTTTCTTT. Based on the CDR3 plus reference TRBV28 and TRBJ1-1, the full variable domain is DVKVTQSSRYLVKRTGEKVFLECVQDMDHENMFWYRQDPGLGLRLIYFSYDVKMKEKGDIPEGYSVSREKKERFSLILESASTNQTSMYLCASSFYGNTEAFFGQGTRLTVV.

V usage is TRBV23-1 and J usage is TRBJ2-3; 11 nucleotides agree with TRBD2. TRBV23-1 is identified as an open reading frame with a role that is uncertain. CDR3 length: 17 amino acids. Unmatched junction bases numbered 8, after V lost 2 bases and J lost 4 bases. The CDR3 nucleotides read TGCGCCAGCAGTCAAAGTCGGATAGCGGGAGGGCCAGATACGCAGTATTTT. This encodes CASSQSRIAGGPDTQYF.

This rearrangement joins TRBV5-1 to TRBJ2-7, with unresolved D. The V and J ends lost 1 base and 3 bases respectively, with 11 bases between them. CDR1 and CDR2 (germline): SGHRS, YFSETQ. This CDR3 region has 14 residues. CDR3 amino acids: CASSLIGGYYEQYF. Here the CDR3 DNA reads TGCGCCAGCAGCTTGATTGGCGGATACTACGAGCAGTACTTC. Drawing the rest from reference TRBV5-1 and TRBJ2-7, the complete variable domain is KAGVTQTPRYLIKTRGQQVTLSCSPISGHRSVSWYQQTPGQGLQFLFEYFSETQRNKGNFPGRFSGRQFSNSRSEMNVSTLELGDSALYLCASSLIGGYYEQYFGPGTRLTVT.

This clonotype was counted many times. This chain connects TRBV12-3 or TRBV12-4 to TRBJ2-1, with D perhaps TRBD2 (6 bases). The CDR3 is 15 residues long. V lost 2 bases, J lost 6 bases, and 14 bases lay in between. The DNA of the CDR3 is TGTGCCAGCAGTTTACTTGGGGAGGCGGGCAATGAGCAGTTCTTC. Its protein product is CASSLLGEAGNEQFF.

This clonotype was counted only a few times. The CDR3 nucleotides read TGTGCCAGCAGTCCTATCTCCGGGCGAGCTAACTATGGCTACACCTTC. It codes for CASSPISGRANYGYTF. The chain couples TRBV6-5 to TRBJ1-2, with unresolved D. The CDR3 spans 16 residues. Germline V lookup: CDR1 MNHEY, CDR2 SVGAGI. V lost 5 bases to trimming and J lost 0 bases, with 16 bases between them.

This clonotype has a count of ten or more. The chain uses TRBV20-1 and TRBJ1-5; no firm D call. Germline-derived CDR1 and CDR2 are DFQATT and SNEGSKA (reference sequence). This CDR3 spans 16 amino acids. V lost 2 bases and J lost 0, with 14 bases in between. The CDR3 is CSARKPTLLSNQPQHF. The CDR3 DNA is TGCAGTGCTAGAAAACCGACATTACTTAGCAATCAGCCCCAGCATTTT.

This sequence joins TRBV29-1 and TRBJ2-5; 10 bases agree with TRBD1. Germline lookup yields CDR1 SQVTM and CDR2 ANQGSEA. This CDR3 has 16 residues. V was clipped by 3 bases and J by 2 bases; unmatched bases: 9. The CDR3 sequence: CSVDRRGQGSQETQYF. DNA of the CDR3: TGCAGCGTTGACAGGAGGGGACAGGGGTCACAAGAGACCCAGTACTTC.

In this sample, this clonotype turned up a few times. The rearrangement uses TRBV10-3 and TRBJ1-2, with D possibly TRBD1 on 6 matching bases. In germline, CDR1 is ENHRY, CDR2 SYGVKD. There are 12 residues in the CDR3. Trimming shortened V by 6 bases and J by 4 bases, and 9 bases separated the two germline ends. CDR3 protein: CAIRQGTYGYTF. DNA for the CDR3: TGTGCCATCAGGCAGGGGACCTATGGCTACACCTTC.

V and J are TRBV28 and TRBJ1-5; D call uncertain. Trimming left V 3 bases short and J 1 base short, with 10 bases between. This CDR3 is 15 amino acids long. CDR1 and CDR2 (germline): MDHEN, SYDVKM. CDR3 sequence reads: CASSFFTASNQPQHF. The CDR3 DNA sequence: TGTGCCAGCAGTTTCTTCACAGCGAGCAATCAGCCCCAGCATTTT.

The table lists this clonotype with many counts. V gene TRBV6-2 or TRBV6-3 combines with J gene TRBJ2-3; TRBD2 might be the D (7 bases). Per the germline V gene, CDR1 is MNHEY and CDR2 is SVGEGT. CDR3 length: 17 amino acids. Trimming removed 2 bases from V and 6 bases from J, with 21 bases in between. CDR3 nucleotides: TGTGCCAGCAGTTACCTCCTGGCGGGGGCCCTGGAGGATACGCAGTATTTT. Residues: CASSYLLAGALEDTQYF.

V gene TRBV28 combines with J gene TRBJ1-4; D might be TRBD1 (5 bases). Between the trimmed V and J ends, which lost 10 bases and 4 bases, there was a span of 13 bases. Germline V CDR1 and CDR2: MDHEN, SYDVKM. The CDR3 contains 13 residues. The CDR3 reads CATGGGVNEKLFF. Here the CDR3 DNA reads TGTGCCACCGGGGGAGGGGTTAATGAAAAACTGTTTTTT.

This clonotype was counted many times. The chain uses TRBV6-2 or TRBV6-3 and TRBJ1-6; D possibly corresponds to TRBD1 (6 bases). The CDR3 contains 14 residues. Germline CDR1 MNHEY, CDR2 SVGEGT. V dropped 2 bases and J dropped 7 bases, with 9 bases sitting between them. The CDR3 bases are TGTGCCAGCAGTTACGAGGGGGGGAATTCACCCCTCCACTTT. This translates into CASSYEGGNSPLHF.

The V gene is TRBV20-1, the J gene TRBJ1-1; TRBD1 is a possible D gene (5 bases). The V gene lost 5 bases and the J gene lost 8 bases, with 12 bases spanning the gap. CDR1 is DFQATT and CDR2 is SNEGSKA in the germline V gene (reference sequence). CDR3 length equals 11 residues. CDR3 sequence reads: CSAAATVEAFF. The CDR3 DNA reads TGCAGTGCTGCCGCGACAGTCGAAGCTTTCTTT.

This clonotype was seen a single time. The V call is TRBV7-9, the J call TRBJ2-5; D is ambiguous. Per the germline V gene, CDR1 is SEHNR and CDR2 is FQNEAQ (reference sequence). The length of the CDR3 is 13 residues. Trimming took 2 bases from V and 5 from J, leaving 9 bases between them. CDR3 sequence reads: CASSLNPRETQYF. The CDR3 DNA sequence: TGTGCCAGCAGCTTAAACCCGAGGGAGACCCAGTACTTC.

This clonotype has a count of ten or more. The chain uses TRBV4-1 and TRBJ1-6, with a weak D call TRBD1 (6 bases). Germline V CDR1 and CDR2: MGHRA, YSYEKL. Deletions cut 0 bases from V and 6 bases from J, with 18 bases between. The CDR3 runs 18 residues. CDR3 DNA sequence: TGCGCCAGCAGCCAAGAAGCCCCTCGCGGGACACTTAATTCACCCCTCCACTTT. This codes for CASSQEAPRGTLNSPLHF.

The chain is built from TRBV3-1 and TRBJ1-5; D is possibly TRBD1 (6 bases). Trimming shortened V by 0 bases and J by 3 bases, and 18 bases separated the two germline ends. CDR1 LGHDT and CDR2 YNNKEL come from the germline V gene (reference sequence). The CDR3 loop spans 18 amino acids. The CDR3 DNA reads TGTGCCAGCAGCCAAGATTCGGTGGTGGGGGGCCTCAATCAGCCCCAGCATTTT. This gives the protein CASSQDSVVGGLNQPQHF.

This clonotype was counted a few times. The rearrangement links TRBV11-2 to TRBJ1-1; TRBD1 aligns across 9 bases. This CDR3 has 14 amino acids. Trimming took 5 bases from V and 2 from J; bases not matched to a gene: 3. CDR1 SGHAT and CDR2 FQNNGV come from the germline V gene. The chain's CDR3 is CASSQGQGNTEAFF. Written as DNA, the CDR3 is TGTGCCAGCAGCCAGGGACAGGGAAACACTGAAGCTTTCTTT.

This clonotype has ten or more counts. This chain uses TRBV3-1 with TRBJ1-2, with D tentatively TRBD1 (6 bases). V gave up 1 base and J gave up 5 bases, with 14 bases separating them. The CDR3 is 15 amino acids. Germline values: CDR1 LGHDT, CDR2 YNNKEL (reference sequence). CDR3 in amino acids: CASSQVGRTVYGYTF. The CDR3, as DNA: TGTGCCAGCAGCCAAGTGGGAAGGACAGTATATGGCTACACCTTC.

The chain is built from TRBV6-1 and TRBJ2-1; 7 positions agree with TRBD2. Losses at the gene ends were 8 bases for V and 4 bases for J; bases not matched to a gene: 8. In germline, CDR1 is MNHNS, CDR2 SASEGT. This CDR3 contains 14 residues. The CDR3 nucleotides are TGTGCCAGCGGAGTCGCGGGGGTGTACAATGAGCAGTTCTTC. It translates to CASGVAGVYNEQFF.

V is TRBV7-2 and J is TRBJ1-3, with 9 bases lining up with TRBD1. J gave up 2 bases and V 6 bases, and 20 bases lay outside the gene matches. CDR3 length: 20 amino acids. The germline CDR1 and CDR2 sequences are SGHTA and FQGNSA. The CDR3 protein is CASRRWGTGFSQLTGNTIYF. CDR3 nucleotides: TGTGCCAGCAGACGATGGGGGACAGGGTTTTCCCAGCTCACTGGAAACACCATATATTTT.

The chain has TRBV10-3 and TRBJ1-1; 9 bases line up with TRBD1. Germline CDR1 and CDR2: ENHRY and SYGVKD. The ends lost 5 bases at V and 6 bases at J; junction bases unmatched: 4. The CDR3 is 13 amino acids. The CDR3 coding sequence is TGTGCCATCAGTACAGGGGGCCCCGCTGAAGCTTTCTTT. Translated: CAISTGGPAEAFF.